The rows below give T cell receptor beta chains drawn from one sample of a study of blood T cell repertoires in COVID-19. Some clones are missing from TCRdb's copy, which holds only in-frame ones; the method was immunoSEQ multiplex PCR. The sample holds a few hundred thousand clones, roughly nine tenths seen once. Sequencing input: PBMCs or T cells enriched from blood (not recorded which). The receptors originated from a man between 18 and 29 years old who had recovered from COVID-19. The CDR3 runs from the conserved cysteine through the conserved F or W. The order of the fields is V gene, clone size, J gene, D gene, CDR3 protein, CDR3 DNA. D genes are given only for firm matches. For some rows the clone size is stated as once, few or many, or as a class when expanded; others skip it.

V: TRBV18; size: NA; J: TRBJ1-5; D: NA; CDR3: CASSSSGGINQPQHF; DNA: TGTGCCAGCTCATCGTCGGGGGGGATCAATCAGCCCCAGCATTTT
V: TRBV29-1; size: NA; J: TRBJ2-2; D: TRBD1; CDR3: CSVARDEDRETGELFF; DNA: TGCAGCGTTGCCCGTGATGAGGACAGGGAAACCGGGGAGCTGTTTTTT
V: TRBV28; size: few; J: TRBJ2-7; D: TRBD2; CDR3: CASSLKGLAGGNSYEQYF; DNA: TGTGCCAGCAGTTTAAAGGGACTAGCGGGAGGTAACTCCTACGAGCAGTACTTC
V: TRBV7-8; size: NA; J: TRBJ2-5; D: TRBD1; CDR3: CASSPGQGLETQYF; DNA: TGTGCCAGCAGCCCCGGACAGGGGTTAGAGACCCAGTACTTC
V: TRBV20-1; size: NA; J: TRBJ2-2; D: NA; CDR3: CSASVFGELFF; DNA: TGCAGTGCCTCAGTCTTTGGGGAGCTGTTTTTT
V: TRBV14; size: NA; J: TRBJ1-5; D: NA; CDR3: CASSHGTDQPQHF; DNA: TGTGCCAGCAGCCATGGTACGGATCAGCCCCAGCATTTT
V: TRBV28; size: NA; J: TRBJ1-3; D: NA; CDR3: CASSWGGALGNTIYF; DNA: TGTGCCAGCAGCTGGGGGGGGGCTTTGGGAAACACCATATATTTT
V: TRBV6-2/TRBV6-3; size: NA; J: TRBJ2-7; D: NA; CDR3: CASSYVETLPAYEQYF; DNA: TGTGCCAGCAGTTACGTTGAGACTTTGCCAGCCTACGAGCAGTACTTC
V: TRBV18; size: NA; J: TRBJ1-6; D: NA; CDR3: CASSPPGASPLHF; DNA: TGTGCCAGCTCACCTCCTGGGGCGTCACCCCTCCACTTT
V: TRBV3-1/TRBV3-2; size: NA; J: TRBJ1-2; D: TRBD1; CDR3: CASSPSYRGLRGYTF; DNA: TGTGCCAGCAGCCCCTCGTACAGGGGGCTAAGGGGCTACACCTTC
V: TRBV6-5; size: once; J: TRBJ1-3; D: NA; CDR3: CASRAELSGNTIYF; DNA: TGTGCCAGCAGGGCGGAACTCTCTGGAAACACCATATATTTT
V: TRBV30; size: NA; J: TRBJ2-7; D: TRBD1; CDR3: CAWSAGTGAYEQYF; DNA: TGTGCCTGGAGCGCCGGGACAGGGGCCTACGAGCAGTACTTC
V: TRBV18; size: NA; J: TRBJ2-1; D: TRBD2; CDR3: CASSPGRGSESPGRYNEQFF; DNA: TGTGCCAGCTCACCGGGGAGGGGCTCCGAGTCGCCGGGAAGGTACAATGAGCAGTTCTTC
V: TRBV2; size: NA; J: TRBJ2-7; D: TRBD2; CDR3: CASSESGGTSSYEQYF; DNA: TGTGCCAGCAGTGAAAGCGGCGGGACTAGCTCCTACGAGCAGTACTTC
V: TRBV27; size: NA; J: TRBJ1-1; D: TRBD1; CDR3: CASSYGQGTEAFF; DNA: TGTGCCAGCAGTTATGGACAGGGCACTGAAGCTTTCTTT
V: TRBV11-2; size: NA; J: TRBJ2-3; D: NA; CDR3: CASMVGLGTDTQYF; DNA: TGTGCCAGCATGGTAGGACTGGGCACAGATACGCAGTATTTT
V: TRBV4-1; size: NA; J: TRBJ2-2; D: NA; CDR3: CASSQDPGGYAGELFF; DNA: TGCGCCAGCAGCCAAGATCCGGGGGGCTACGCCGGGGAGCTGTTTTTT
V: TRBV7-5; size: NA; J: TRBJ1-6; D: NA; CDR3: CVRSLKEIGNSPLHF; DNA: TGTGTCAGAAGCTTAAAGGAAATCGGGAATTCACCCCTCCACTTT
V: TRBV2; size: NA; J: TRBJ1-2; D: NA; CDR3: CASSVDSAYGYTF; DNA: TGTGCCAGCAGTGTTGACAGCGCTTATGGCTACACCTTC
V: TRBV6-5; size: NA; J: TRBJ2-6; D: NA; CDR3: CASKRRATGANVLTF; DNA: TGTGCCAGCAAGCGCAGGGCGACTGGGGCCAACGTCCTGACTTTC
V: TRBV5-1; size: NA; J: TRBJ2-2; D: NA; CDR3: CASRRTATNTGELFF; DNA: TGCGCCAGCAGAAGGACAGCTACGAACACCGGGGAGCTGTTTTTT
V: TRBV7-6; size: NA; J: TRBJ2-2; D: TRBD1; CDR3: CASKQGSANTGELFF; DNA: TGTGCCAGCAAACAGGGGTCCGCGAACACCGGGGAGCTGTTTTTT
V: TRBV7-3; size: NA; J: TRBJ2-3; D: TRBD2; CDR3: CASSPRGGAGPQPVTQYF; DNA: TGTGCCAGCAGCCCCCGGGGTGGAGCGGGACCCCAGCCCGTTACGCAGTATTTT
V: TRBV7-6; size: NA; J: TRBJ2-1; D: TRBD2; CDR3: CASSLAGTSANEQFF; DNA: TGTGCCAGCAGCTTAGCCGGGACTAGTGCCAATGAGCAGTTCTTC
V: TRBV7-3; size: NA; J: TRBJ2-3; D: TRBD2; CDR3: CASSLTSPASGSTQYF; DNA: TGTGCCAGCAGCTTAACGTCGCCCGCTAGCGGGAGTACGCAGTATTTT
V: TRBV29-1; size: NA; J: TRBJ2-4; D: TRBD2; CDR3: CSVEEAGAGDKNIQYF; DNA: TGCAGCGTTGAAGAAGCGGGGGCTGGGGACAAAAACATTCAGTACTTC
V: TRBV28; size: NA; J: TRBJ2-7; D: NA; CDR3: CASSSPRYEQYF; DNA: TGTGCCAGCAGTTCTCCCCGGTACGAGCAGTACTTC
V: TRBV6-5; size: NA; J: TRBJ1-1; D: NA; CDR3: CASQWGSSRTEAFF; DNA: TGTGCCAGTCAGTGGGGCTCTAGTAGGACTGAAGCTTTCTTT
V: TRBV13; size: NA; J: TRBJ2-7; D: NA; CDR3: CASSLAPPEQYF; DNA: TGTGCCAGCAGCTTGGCCCCGCCCGAGCAGTACTTC
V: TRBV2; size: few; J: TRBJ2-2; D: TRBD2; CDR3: CASSAFSGGNTGELFF; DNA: TGTGCCAGCAGTGCCTTCTCGGGGGGGAACACCGGGGAGCTGTTTTTT
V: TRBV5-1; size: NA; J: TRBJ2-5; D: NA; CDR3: CASSFLDSRETQYF; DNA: TGCGCCAGCAGCTTTCTGGACAGTAGAGAGACCCAGTACTTC
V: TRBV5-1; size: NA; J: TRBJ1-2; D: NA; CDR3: CASSLAAGNNGYTF; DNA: TGCGCCAGCAGCTTGGCCGCGGGGAACAATGGCTACACCTTC
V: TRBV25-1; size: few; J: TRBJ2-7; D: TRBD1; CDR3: CASSDPGQGTYEQYF; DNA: TGTGCCAGCAGTGACCCCGGACAGGGAACCTACGAGCAGTACTTC
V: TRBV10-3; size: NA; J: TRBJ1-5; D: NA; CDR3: CAIAPTGSNQPQHF; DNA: TGTGCCATCGCCCCCACAGGGAGCAATCAGCCCCAGCATTTT
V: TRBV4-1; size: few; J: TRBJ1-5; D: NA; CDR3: CASAADYIRNQPQHF; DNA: TGCGCCAGCGCTGCCGATTACATACGCAATCAGCCCCAGCATTTT
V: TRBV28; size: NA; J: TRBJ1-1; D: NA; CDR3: CASSLIRSEAFF; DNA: TGTGCCAGCAGTTTGATCCGGTCTGAAGCTTTCTTT
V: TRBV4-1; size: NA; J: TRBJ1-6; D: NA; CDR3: CASSLGQGGSPLHF; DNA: TGCGCCAGCAGCCTAGGGCAGGGTGGCTCACCCCTCCACTTT
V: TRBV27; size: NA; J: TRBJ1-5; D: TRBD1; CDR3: CASSLTGPNQPQHF; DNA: TGTGCCAGCAGTTTGACAGGGCCCAATCAGCCCCAGCATTTT
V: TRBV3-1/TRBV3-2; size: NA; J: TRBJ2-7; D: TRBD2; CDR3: CASSQGTSGGYEQYF; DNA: TGTGCCAGCAGCCAAGGCACTAGCGGGGGTTACGAGCAGTACTTC
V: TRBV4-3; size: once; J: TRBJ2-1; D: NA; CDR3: CASSQDVVLGSSYNEQFF; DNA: TGCGCCAGCAGCCAAGATGTCGTGTTGGGGAGCTCCTACAATGAGCAGTTCTTC
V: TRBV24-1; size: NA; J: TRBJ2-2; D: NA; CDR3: CATSESLGTGKAGELFF; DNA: TGTGCCACCAGTGAATCGCTGGGCACAGGGAAGGCCGGGGAGCTGTTTTTT
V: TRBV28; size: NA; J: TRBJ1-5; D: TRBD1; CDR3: CAGQQGREPQHF; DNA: TGTGCCGGACAACAGGGGCGGGAGCCCCAGCATTTT
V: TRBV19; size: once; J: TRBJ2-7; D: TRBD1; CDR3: CASSIGTAYEQYF; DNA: TGTGCCAGTAGTATCGGGACAGCGTACGAGCAGTACTTC
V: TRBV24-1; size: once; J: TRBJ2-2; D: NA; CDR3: CATSEPARGGGELFF; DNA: TGTGCCACCAGTGAACCCGCTAGGGGGGGCGGGGAGCTGTTTTTT
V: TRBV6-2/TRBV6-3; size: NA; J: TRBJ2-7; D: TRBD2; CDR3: CASSSLTSGRPTYEQYF; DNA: TGTGCCAGCAGTTCCTTGACTAGCGGGAGGCCTACCTACGAGCAGTACTTC
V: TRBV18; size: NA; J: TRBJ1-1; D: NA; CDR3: CASSRGTGLGTEAFF; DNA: TGTGCCAGCTCACGAGGCACAGGGTTGGGCACTGAAGCTTTCTTT